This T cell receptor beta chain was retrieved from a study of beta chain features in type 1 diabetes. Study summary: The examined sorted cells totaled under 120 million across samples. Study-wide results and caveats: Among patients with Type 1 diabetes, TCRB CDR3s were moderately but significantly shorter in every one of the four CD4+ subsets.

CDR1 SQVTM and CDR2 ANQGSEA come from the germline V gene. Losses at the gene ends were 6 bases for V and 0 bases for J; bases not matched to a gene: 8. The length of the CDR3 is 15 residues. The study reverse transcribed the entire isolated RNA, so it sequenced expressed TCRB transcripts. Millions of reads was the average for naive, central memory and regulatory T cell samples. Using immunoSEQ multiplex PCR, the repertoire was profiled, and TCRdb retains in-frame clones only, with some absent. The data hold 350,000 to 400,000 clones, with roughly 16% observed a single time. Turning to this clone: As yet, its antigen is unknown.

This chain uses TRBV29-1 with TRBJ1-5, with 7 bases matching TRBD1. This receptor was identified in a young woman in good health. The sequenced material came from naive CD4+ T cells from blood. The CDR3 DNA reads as TGCAGCGTGCCGGGACAGCCCTATAGCAATCAGCCCCAGCATTTT. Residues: CSVPGQPYSNQPQHF.